This TCR beta chain emerged from a study of STAT3 mutations in large granular lymphocyte leukemia. Study-wide points: Every T-cell large granular lymphocyte leukemia patient had at least one immunodominant TCR beta clonotype.

Generated by immunoSEQ multiplex PCR, the TCRdb table keeps only in-frame clones and is missing some. Seen here are 17,000 or so clones, 92% observed once, and the top ten hold 45%. A note on this clone: Its antigen is unknown.

There are 16 residues in the CDR3. V shed 5 bases and J 7 bases; nucleotides not matched to a gene: 12. Germline lookup yields CDR1 SGHNT and CDR2 YYREEE (reference sequence). The sequencing input was peripheral blood mononuclear cells. The source of this sequence is a man in his 60s with T-cell large granular lymphocyte leukemia. Some clones in this sample may be carry-over from other donors' samples. The chain is built from TRBV5-4 and TRBJ2-2, with 9 bases that match TRBD2. The CDR3 DNA follows: TGTGCCAGCAGTTCCCCCCGGAGCGGGAGGAACGGGGAGCTGTTTTTT. Translating it yields CASSSPRSGRNGELFF.